The clone carrying this T cell receptor (beta chain) occurred a few times. Its antigen is not known. CDR1 MNHEY and CDR2 SMNVEV come from the germline V gene (reference sequence). Trimming took off 8 bases at V and 6 bases at J, with 14 bases between the two ends. The CDR3 covers 12 residues. The data stem from a study of post-analysis software for immune sequencing data. Study observations and caveats: In patients, a few TRBV segments were more frequent than in controls, with TRBV5-6, TRBV5-1 and TRBV20-1 among them. Significantly lower normalized Chao1 diversity was seen in multiple sclerosis patients than in controls.

Unique molecular identifiers had been added to the TCR beta cDNA libraries. T cells, roughly 0.9 to 11 million of them, yielded approximately 500,000 cDNA molecules. TCRdb called the PCR reads again in MiXCR, with one record for every CDR3 protein. The repertoire holds fewer than 850,000 distinct CDR3 sequences, with just under 30% as singletons. This chain links TRBV27 with TRBJ2-7, with D possibly being TRBD1 or TRBD2 (5 bases each). Sequenced sample: blood. The origin of this receptor is a girl aged 10-17 years with multiple sclerosis. CDR3 DNA sequence: TGTGCCAGCTCGAGAGGGGCGAGCGAGCAGTACTTC. Translating gives CASSRGASEQYF.